The T cell receptor (beta chain) described here comes from a study of spatial heterogeneity in lung cancer. Looking at the study overall: Each unique TCR and UMI combination was seen more than ten times on average in raw reads.

Each CDR3 protein is one row after TCRdb ran MiXCR on the 5' RACE reads. Of over 15,000 distinct CDR3 sequences in the sample, over 6.5% were seen once. This clonotype is categorized as medium-sized (0.01 to 0.1%). Antigen specificity is unknown. With 5 bases removed from V and 2 bases from J, the gap between germline ends came to 12 bases. This CDR3 is built from 14 residues. CDR1 and CDR2 (germline): SGHTA, FQGTGA. Time point defined: sample taken at primary tumor resection. Samples came from 72 TRACERx patients with untreated early-stage lung cancer. Study outcomes and limitations: Expanded intratumoral alpha and beta TCR counts tracked tumor mutation counts.

The TCR comes from a female donor with early-stage non-small cell lung cancer. This specimen consisted of lung tumor tissue, obtained at surgery. This chain links TRBV7-3 with TRBJ1-1; tentatively, D is TRBD1 (5 bases). The CDR3 region is CASSPGRGNTEAFF. DNA for the CDR3: TGTGCCAGCAGCCCGGGACGGGGTAACACTGAAGCTTTCTTT.